Each of the 25 T cell receptor beta chains below was sequenced from the same sample in a study of blood T cell repertoires in COVID-19. Produced via immunoSEQ multiplex PCR; TCRdb's table is partial and in-frame only. The data contain approximately 250,000 clones, about 83% of them singletons. The sample consisted of peripheral blood. Receptor source: a woman aged 80 or over with COVID-19, enrolled during active disease.

The chain joins TRBV7-3 to TRBJ1-1, with 9 bases aligning to TRBD1. Germline V CDR1 and CDR2: SGHTA, FQGTGA. Germline trimming cut 5 bases from V and 1 base from J; bases unmatched to any gene: 2. The CDR3 runs to 14 residues. The CDR3 coding sequence is TGTGCCAGCAGCCGACAGGGGGGGAACACTGAAGCTTTCTTT. Translating it yields CASSRQGGNTEAFF.

The V gene is TRBV5-1, the J gene TRBJ2-3, with D perhaps TRBD2 (5 bases). The CDR3 runs to 11 residues. Trimming took 2 bases from V and 8 from J, leaving 6 bases between them. CDR1 SGHRS and CDR2 YFSETQ come from the germline V gene. The CDR3 nucleotides read TGCGCCAGCAGCTTCGAGGGTACGCAGTATTTT. This gives the protein CASSFEGTQYF. Looking up the rest from reference TRBV5-1 and TRBJ2-3 gives the full variable domain: KAGVTQTPRYLIKTRGQQVTLSCSPISGHRSVSWYQQTPGQGLQFLFEYFSETQRNKGNFPGRFSGRQFSNSRSEMNVSTLELGDSALYLCASSFEGTQYFGPGTRLTVL.

The chain recombines TRBV6-5 with TRBJ1-2; D might be TRBD1 (5 bases). V was cut by 5 bases and J by 6 bases, with 10 bases left in between. The germline gives CDR1 MNHEY, CDR2 SVGAGI. The CDR3 consists of 12 residues. Here the CDR3 DNA reads TGTGCCAGCAGTAGCACGACAGATGGCTACACCTTC. This codes for CASSSTTDGYTF.

The chain has TRBV5-1 and TRBJ1-1; no clear D. V was cut by 0 bases and J by 1 base, with 10 bases left in between. This CDR3 spans 15 amino acids. CDR1 and CDR2 from the germline V gene are SGHRS and YFSETQ. This CDR3 is CASSLDAQRNTEAFF. The CDR3 region has the DNA TGCGCCAGCAGCTTGGATGCACAACGGAACACTGAAGCTTTCTTT. Together with reference TRBV5-1 and TRBJ1-1, the CDR3 gives the full variable domain: KAGVTQTPRYLIKTRGQQVTLSCSPISGHRSVSWYQQTPGQGLQFLFEYFSETQRNKGNFPGRFSGRQFSNSRSEMNVSTLELGDSALYLCASSLDAQRNTEAFFGQGTRLTVV.

The J gene is TRBJ1-5, the V gene TRBV27, with TRBD1 as a possible D gene (5 bases). Germline V gene sequence: CDR1 MNHEY, CDR2 SMNVEV (reference sequence). V lost 1 base, J lost 3 bases, and 10 bases lay in between. This CDR3 is built from 15 residues. The CDR3 DNA sequence: TGTGCCAGCAGTTTATTGGGGGGACTCAATCAGCCCCAGCATTTT. Its translation: CASSLLGGLNQPQHF.

Here the CDR3 reads CATRQGAGTGELFF. CDR3 coding DNA: TGTGCCACTAGACAGGGGGCAGGCACCGGGGAGCTGTTTTTT. J is TRBJ2-2 and V is TRBV6-6; 10 bases line up with TRBD1. This CDR3 has 14 amino acids. The V gene end was trimmed by 10 bases and the J gene end by 4 bases; junction bases not matched to a gene: 6. Looked up from germline, CDR1 is MNHNY and CDR2 is SVGAGI (reference sequence).

CDR3 region: CASSRLLGQGDTGELFF. The CDR3 nucleotides are TGCGCCAGCAGCCGCCTCCTGGGACAGGGAGACACCGGGGAGCTGTTTTTT. The rearrangement links TRBV4-1 to TRBJ2-2; 9 bases fit TRBD1. The CDR3 loop spans 17 amino acids. V dropped 4 bases and J dropped 3; count of bases not matched to a gene: 9. The germline V gene encodes CDR1 MGHRA and CDR2 YSYEKL.

The genes are TRBV19 and TRBJ2-5; tentatively, D is TRBD1 (5 bases). Trimming left V 7 bases short and J 0 bases short, with 24 bases between. The CDR3 totals 18 residues. Germline CDR1 reads LNHDA; CDR2 reads SQIVND (reference sequence). CDR3 loop: CASKSKLVAGQDQETQYF. The CDR3 DNA follows: TGTGCCAGTAAATCAAAGTTAGTAGCAGGGCAAGACCAAGAGACCCAGTACTTC.

V and J are TRBV10-3 and TRBJ1-2; D gene unclear. The germline gives CDR1 ENHRY, CDR2 SYGVKD. The CDR3 covers 14 residues. V lost 0 bases, J lost 4 bases, and 9 bases lay in between. CDR3 bases: TGTGCCATCAGTGAGTCCCGGGGTAGCTATGGCTACACCTTC. This translates into CAISESRGSYGYTF.

The V and J genes are TRBV4-2 and TRBJ2-7; tentative D call: TRBD1 (8 bases). The germline CDR1 and CDR2 sequences are LGHNA and YNFKEQ. V was clipped by 3 bases and J by 4 bases, with 22 bases between them. The CDR3 has 17 residues. The CDR3 loop is CASSQQQGGKSRYEQYF. CDR3 in DNA: TGTGCCAGCAGCCAGCAACAGGGGGGGAAATCACGATACGAGCAGTACTTC.

This chain joins TRBV7-2 and TRBJ2-5, with 8 bases aligning to TRBD2. The CDR3 sequence is 16 residues long. Trimming at V came to 5 bases and at J to 2 bases, leaving 10 bases not matched to a gene. Germline V gene sequence: CDR1 SGHTA, CDR2 FQGNSA. The CDR3 DNA reads TGTGCCAGCAGCCTAAACGGGGGGGCCGGTCAAGAGACCCAGTACTTC. It yields the protein CASSLNGGAGQETQYF.

V usage is TRBV7-5 and J usage is TRBJ2-1; the D call of TRBD1 is as the table states it, not checked on the DNA. TRBV7-5 is marked as a pseudogene. The CDR3 is 18 residues long. The CDR3 DNA is TGTGCCAGAAGCTTAGGGCGGACAGGTTTTCCCTCCTACAATGAGCAGTTCTTC. Protein product: CARSLGRTGFPSYNEQFF.

V is TRBV5-4 and J is TRBJ2-5, with TRBD2 identical over 13 bases. Losses at the gene ends were 5 bases for V and 3 bases for J; bases not matched to a gene: 4. This CDR3 has 15 amino acids. Germline V gives CDR1 SGHNT, CDR2 YYREEE (reference sequence). The CDR3 DNA follows: TGTGCCAGCAGGGCGACTAGCGGGGGGAAAGAGACCCAGTACTTC. Translation: CASRATSGGKETQYF.

V is TRBV11-2 and J is TRBJ1-2; 8 nucleotides agree with TRBD1. Trimming cost V 2 bases and J 6 bases; bases outside gene matches: 5. Germline V gene sequence: CDR1 SGHAT, CDR2 FQNNGV. The CDR3 totals 14 residues. CDR3 region: CASSLRTGNHGYTF. The CDR3 bases are TGTGCCAGCAGCTTAAGGACAGGGAATCATGGCTACACCTTC.

The rearrangement uses TRBV19 and TRBJ1-5; 8 bases map to TRBD1. Germline-derived CDR1 and CDR2 are LNHDA and SQIVND (reference sequence). Unmatched junction bases numbered 1, after V lost 1 base and J lost 2 bases. The CDR3 consists of 15 residues. The CDR3: CASSIGGQGNQPQHF. CDR3 nucleotides: TGTGCCAGTAGTATAGGGGGACAGGGCAATCAGCCCCAGCATTTT.

The V call is TRBV10-1, the J call TRBJ1-2; 7 bases map to TRBD1. This CDR3 is 15 amino acids long. V gave up 8 bases and J gave up 4 bases; unmatched junction bases: 13. Germline assignment: CDR1 WNHNN and CDR2 SYGVQD (reference sequence). The CDR3 here is CASFGTETISYGYTF. The DNA for the CDR3 is TGCGCCAGCTTTGGGACAGAGACCATTAGCTATGGCTACACCTTC.

The chain is built from TRBV28 and TRBJ2-5, with 15 positions matching TRBD2. The junction had 6 bases not matched to a gene; V was cut back by 6 bases and J by 4 bases. The CDR3 covers 16 residues. Germline CDR1 reads MDHEN; CDR2 reads SYDVKM. The CDR3: CASSPGTSGGRETQYF. CDR3 DNA sequence: TGTGCCAGCAGCCCCGGGACTAGCGGGGGGCGAGAGACCCAGTACTTC.

The chain uses TRBV7-8 and TRBJ1-2, with D possibly being TRBD1 (6 bases). The V end was cut by 5 bases, the J end by 0 bases, with 13 bases between. CDR3 length equals 15 residues. CDR1 and CDR2 from the germline V gene are SGHVS and FQNEAQ. CDR3 in amino acids: CASSRGDTANYGYTF. DNA for the CDR3: TGTGCCAGCAGCCGAGGGGACACTGCTAACTATGGCTACACCTTC.

The chain joins TRBV18 to TRBJ2-1, with 7 bases identical to TRBD2. Germline CDR1 reads KGHSH; CDR2 reads LQKENI. The J segment lost 4 bases and the V segment lost 5 bases, leaving 5 bases of the junction unmatched. The CDR3 runs to 14 residues. In DNA, the CDR3 is TGTGCCAGCTCAACCTCCGGGGGGTACAATGAGCAGTTCTTC. Protein: CASSTSGGYNEQFF.

The rearrangement uses TRBV6-5 and TRBJ2-1; 9 bases are shared with TRBD2. The V gene end was trimmed by 3 bases and the J gene end by 9 bases; junction bases not matched to a gene: 9. Per the germline V gene, CDR1 is MNHEY and CDR2 is SVGAGI. This CDR3 contains 15 residues. CDR3 loop: CASSYLAGLPSEQFF. CDR3 sequence (DNA): TGTGCCAGCAGTTATCTAGCGGGGCTCCCCAGTGAGCAGTTCTTC.

The chain recombines TRBV3-1 (or the pseudogene TRBV3-2) with TRBJ1-1, with TRBD1 as a possible D gene (5 bases). The CDR3 spans 16 residues. Germline CDR1 is LGHDT and CDR2 is YNNKEL (reference sequence). V dropped 1 base and J dropped 6 bases, with 18 bases sitting between them. Here the CDR3 DNA reads TGTGCCAGCAGCCAAGCGGGTTGGGGGGGTGGTGCTGAAGCTTTCTTT. Translated, it gives CASSQAGWGGGAEAFF.

This chain connects TRBV19 to TRBJ1-5; D may be TRBD1 (6 bases). V lost 8 bases and J lost 7, with 12 bases in between. The CDR3 consists of 12 residues. The germline V gene has CDR1 LNHDA and CDR2 SQIVND (reference sequence). The CDR3, as DNA: TGTGCCAGTCAGGTGGGGGCCCAGCCCCAGCATTTT. Its protein is CASQVGAQPQHF. The full variable domain, in which reference TRBV19 and TRBJ1-5 provide the parts outside the CDR3, is DGGITQSPKYLFRKEGQNVTLSCEQNLNHDAMYWYRQDPGQGLRLIYYSQIVNDFQKGDIAEGYSVSREKKESFPLTVTSAQKNPTAFYLCASQVGAQPQHFGDGTRLSIL.

The sample holds a few counts of this clone. The chain employs TRBV19 and TRBJ1-2; D is ambiguous. This CDR3 spans 14 amino acids. Germline V gene sequence: CDR1 LNHDA, CDR2 SQIVND (reference sequence). The ends were cut back, 5 bases at V and 2 bases at J, with 12 bases in the middle. The CDR3 region has the DNA TGTGCCAGTAGTGAAAGCGGTCGAAACTATGGCTACACCTTC. It encodes CASSESGRNYGYTF.

This chain joins TRBV5-5 and TRBJ1-2, with 8 bases that match TRBD1. Trimming took 1 base from V and 1 from J; bases not matched to a gene: 3. Germline V gene sequence: CDR1 SGHKS, CDR2 YYEKEE (reference sequence). The length of the CDR3 is 15 residues. CDR3 loop: CASSLMTGVNYGYTF. CDR3 DNA sequence: TGTGCCAGCAGCTTGATGACAGGGGTTAACTATGGCTACACCTTC.

This clone was detected once. The J gene is TRBJ1-1, the V gene TRBV3-1 (or the pseudogene TRBV3-2); D may be TRBD1 (5 bases). The V gene's germline CDR1 is LGHDT and CDR2 YNNKEL (reference sequence). This CDR3 has 14 residues. V shed 7 bases and J shed 1 base, with 13 bases lying between them. The CDR3: CASNLLGGNTEAFF. The CDR3, as DNA: TGTGCCAGCAACCTCCTCGGGGGGAACACTGAAGCTTTCTTT.